This TCR beta chain was sequenced in a study of early T cells in non-severe SARS-CoV-2 infection. Study in general: Sequencing of unsorted whole blood was done on bulk RNA, leaving chains unpaired.

The V gene's germline CDR1 is SGHVS and CDR2 FQNEAQ. This CDR3 has 15 amino acids. Losses at the gene ends were 5 bases for V and 4 bases for J; bases not matched to a gene: 6. Tagging with unique molecular identifiers was applied to individual cDNA molecules. TCRdb itself ran the 5' RACE reads through MiXCR, one entry per CDR3 protein. Among fewer than 130,000 distinct CDR3 sequences listed, around an eighth were seen once. The sample consisted of whole blood, taken at baseline. The chain joins TRBV7-8 to TRBJ2-2; 8 nucleotides line up with TRBD2. This TCR came from an adult who was a healthcare worker with PCR-confirmed SARS-CoV-2 infection or an uninfected control (not recorded which). CDR3 residues: CASSPAGTSTGELFF. The CDR3 nucleotides read TGTGCCAGCAGCCCAGCCGGGACTAGCACCGGGGAGCTGTTTTTT.